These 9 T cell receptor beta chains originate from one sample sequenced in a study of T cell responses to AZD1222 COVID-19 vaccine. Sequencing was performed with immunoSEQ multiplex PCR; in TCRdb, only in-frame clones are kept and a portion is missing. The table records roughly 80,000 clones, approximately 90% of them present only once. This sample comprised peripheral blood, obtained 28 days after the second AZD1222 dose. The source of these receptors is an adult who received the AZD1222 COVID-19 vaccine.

DNA for the CDR3: TGCGCCAGCAGCTTGGACGGAGTTACTGAAGCTTTCTTT. Translated, it gives CASSLDGVTEAFF. J is TRBJ1-1 and V is TRBV5-1; D is uncertain. This CDR3 spans 13 amino acids. V was cut by 0 bases and J by 5 bases, with 8 bases left in between. The V gene's germline CDR1 is SGHRS and CDR2 YFSETQ. Full variable domain (rest looked up from reference TRBV5-1 and TRBJ1-1): KAGVTQTPRYLIKTRGQQVTLSCSPISGHRSVSWYQQTPGQGLQFLFEYFSETQRNKGNFPGRFSGRQFSNSRSEMNVSTLELGDSALYLCASSLDGVTEAFFGQGTRLTVV.

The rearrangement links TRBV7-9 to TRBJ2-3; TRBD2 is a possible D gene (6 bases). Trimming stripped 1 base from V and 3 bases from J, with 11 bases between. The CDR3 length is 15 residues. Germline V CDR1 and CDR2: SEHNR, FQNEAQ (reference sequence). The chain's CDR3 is CASSLDGRGTDTQYF. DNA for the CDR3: TGTGCCAGCAGCTTAGACGGGAGAGGAACAGATACGCAGTATTTT.

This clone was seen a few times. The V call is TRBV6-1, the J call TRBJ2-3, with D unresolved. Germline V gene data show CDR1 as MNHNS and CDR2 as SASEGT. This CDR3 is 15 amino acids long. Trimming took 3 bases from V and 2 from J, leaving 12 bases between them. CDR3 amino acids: CASSDSWAFTDTQYF. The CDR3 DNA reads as TGTGCCAGCAGTGACAGCTGGGCCTTCACAGATACGCAGTATTTT.

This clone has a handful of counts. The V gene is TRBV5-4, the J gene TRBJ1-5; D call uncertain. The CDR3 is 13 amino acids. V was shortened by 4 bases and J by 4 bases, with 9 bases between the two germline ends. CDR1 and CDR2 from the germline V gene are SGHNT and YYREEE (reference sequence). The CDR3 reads CASSQDVNQPQHF. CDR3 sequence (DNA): TGTGCCAGCAGCCAGGACGTTAATCAGCCCCAGCATTTT.

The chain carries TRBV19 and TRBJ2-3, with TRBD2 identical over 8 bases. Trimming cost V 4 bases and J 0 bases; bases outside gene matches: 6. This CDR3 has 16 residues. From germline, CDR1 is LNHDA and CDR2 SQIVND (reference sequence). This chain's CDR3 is CASSSEREPSTDTQYF. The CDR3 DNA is TGTGCCAGTAGTAGCGAGCGGGAGCCTAGCACAGATACGCAGTATTTT.

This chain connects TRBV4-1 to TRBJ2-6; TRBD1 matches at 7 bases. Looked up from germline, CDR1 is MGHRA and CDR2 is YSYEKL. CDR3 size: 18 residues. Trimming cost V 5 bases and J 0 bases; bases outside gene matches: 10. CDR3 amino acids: CASSTGGDRVSGANVLTF. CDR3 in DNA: TGCGCCAGCAGCACCGGTGGGGACAGAGTCTCTGGGGCCAACGTCCTGACTTTC.

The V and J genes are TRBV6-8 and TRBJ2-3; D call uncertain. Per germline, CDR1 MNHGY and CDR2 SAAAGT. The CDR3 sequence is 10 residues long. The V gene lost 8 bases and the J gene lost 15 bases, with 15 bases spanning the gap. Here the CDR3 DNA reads TGTGCCAGCCCCCCCAGTCAATCATATTTT. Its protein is CASPPSQSYF.

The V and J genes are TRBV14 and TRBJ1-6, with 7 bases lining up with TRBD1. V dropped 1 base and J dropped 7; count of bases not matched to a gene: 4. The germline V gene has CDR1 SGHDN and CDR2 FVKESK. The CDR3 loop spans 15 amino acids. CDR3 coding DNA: TGTGCCAGCAGCCAAGGCCTACAGGGGAATTCACCCCTCCACTTT. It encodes CASSQGLQGNSPLHF. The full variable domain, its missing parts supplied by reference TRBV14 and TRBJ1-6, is EAGVTQFPSHSVIEKGQTVTLRCDPISGHDNLYWYRRVMGKEIKFLLHFVKESKQDESGMPNNRFLAERTGGTYSTLKVQPAELEDSGVYFCASSQGLQGNSPLHFGNGTRLTVT.

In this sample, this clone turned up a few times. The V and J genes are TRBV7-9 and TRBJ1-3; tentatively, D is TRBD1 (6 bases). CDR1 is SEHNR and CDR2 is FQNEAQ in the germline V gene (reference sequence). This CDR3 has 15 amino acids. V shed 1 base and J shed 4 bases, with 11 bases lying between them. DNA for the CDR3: TGTGCCAGCAGCTTAGGACAGGTCGGCGGAAACACCATATATTTT. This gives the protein CASSLGQVGGNTIYF.